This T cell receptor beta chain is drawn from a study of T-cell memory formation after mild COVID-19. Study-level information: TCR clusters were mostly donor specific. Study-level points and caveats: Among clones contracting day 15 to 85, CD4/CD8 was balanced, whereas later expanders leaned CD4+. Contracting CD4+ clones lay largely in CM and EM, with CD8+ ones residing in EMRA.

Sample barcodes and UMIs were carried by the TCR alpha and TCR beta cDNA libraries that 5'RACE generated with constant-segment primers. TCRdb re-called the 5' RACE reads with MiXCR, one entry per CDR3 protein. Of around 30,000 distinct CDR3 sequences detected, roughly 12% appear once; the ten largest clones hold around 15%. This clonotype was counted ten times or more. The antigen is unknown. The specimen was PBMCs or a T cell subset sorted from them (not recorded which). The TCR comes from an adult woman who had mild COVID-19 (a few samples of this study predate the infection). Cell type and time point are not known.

This CDR3 reads CASSLSSGRTDTQYF. CDR3 coding DNA: TGTGCCAGCAGCCTCTCTAGCGGTCGCACAGATACGCAGTATTTT. The V gene is TRBV7-6, the J gene TRBJ2-3, with TRBD2 matching over 7 bases. V lost 5 bases, J lost 1 base, and 6 bases stayed unmatched. The CDR3 extends over 15 amino acids. CDR1 is SGHVS and CDR2 is FNYEAQ in the germline V gene.